The entry below describes one TCR beta chain. Sequencing was performed with immunoSEQ multiplex PCR; in TCRdb, only in-frame clones are kept and a portion is missing. Among about 200,000 clones listed, approximately 82% were seen once. This CDR3 is 15 amino acids long. V lost 9 bases and J 0 bases, leaving 19 bases between the germline ends. Germline CDR1 SGHKS, CDR2 YYEKEE (reference sequence). The entry originates in a study of blood T cell repertoires in COVID-19. The origin of this receptor is a human donor in a cohort sampled during active COVID-19. This chain links TRBV5-5 with TRBJ2-7, with D perhaps TRBD2 (6 bases). The sequenced sample was peripheral blood. In DNA form, the CDR3 reads TGTGCCACGAGGGAGGCGGTCTTGAGCTCCTACGAGCAGTACTTC. Protein: CATREAVLSSYEQYF.